This note documents a single T cell receptor beta chain sequence. Its antigen is currently unknown. The CDR3 has 11 residues. V lost 8 bases to trimming and J lost 9 bases; unmatched junction nucleotides: 3. The V gene's germline CDR1 is SGHTA and CDR2 FQGNSA. These data come from a study of shared clonotypes between healthy human individuals. Study findings and constraints: In having few donors, the study represented limited genetic and exposure-history diversity.

Assay execution proceeded at the deep level. Using immunoSEQ multiplex PCR, the repertoire was profiled, and TCRdb retains in-frame clones only, with some absent. The data hold 550,000 to 850,000 clones, with approximately 77% observed a single time. Sequences were obtained from memory CD4+ T cells sorted from blood. As to subset: CD45RA-negative fraction. The chain employs TRBV7-2 and TRBJ2-3, with TRBD2 matching 9 bases. The receptor comes from a woman in her 30s in good health. The CDR3: CASGTSKTQYF. CDR3 coding DNA: TGTGCCAGCGGGACTAGCAAGACGCAGTATTTT.